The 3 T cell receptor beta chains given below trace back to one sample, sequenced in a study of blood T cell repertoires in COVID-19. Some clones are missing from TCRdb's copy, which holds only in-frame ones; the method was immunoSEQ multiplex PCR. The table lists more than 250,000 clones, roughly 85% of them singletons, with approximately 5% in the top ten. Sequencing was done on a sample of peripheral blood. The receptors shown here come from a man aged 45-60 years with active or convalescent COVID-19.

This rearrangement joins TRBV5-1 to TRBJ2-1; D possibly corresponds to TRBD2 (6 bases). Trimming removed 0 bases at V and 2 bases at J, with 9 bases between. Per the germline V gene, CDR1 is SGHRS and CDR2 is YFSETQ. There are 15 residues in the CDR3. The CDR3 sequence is CASSLVPGAYNEQFF. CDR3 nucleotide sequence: TGCGCCAGCAGCTTGGTCCCGGGGGCCTACAATGAGCAGTTCTTC.

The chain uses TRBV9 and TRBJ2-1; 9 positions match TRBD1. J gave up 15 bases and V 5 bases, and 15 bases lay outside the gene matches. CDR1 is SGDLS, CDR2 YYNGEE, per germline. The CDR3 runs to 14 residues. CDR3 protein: CASRSTGTGYGLFF. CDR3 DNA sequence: TGTGCCAGCAGGTCAACCGGGACAGGGTACGGATTGTTCTTC.

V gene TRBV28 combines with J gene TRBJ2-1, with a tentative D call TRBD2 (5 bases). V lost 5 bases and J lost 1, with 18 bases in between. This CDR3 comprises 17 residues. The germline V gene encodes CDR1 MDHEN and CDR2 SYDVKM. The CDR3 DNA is TGTGCCAGCAGTCCACTCGGACTGGAATTATCCTACAATGAGCAGTTCTTC. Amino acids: CASSPLGLELSYNEQFF.